This entry lists 6 T cell receptor beta chains sequenced from one sample in a study of molecular identifiers for immune sequencing clone quantification. TCRdb reanalysed the PCR reads using MiXCR and keeps one entry per CDR3 protein. The data contain under 600,000 distinct CDR3 sequences, roughly 24% of them singletons. Sequencing was carried out using naive CD8+ T cells from blood, with Jurkat cell RNA spiked in. Subset reported: FACS-sorted CD8+CD4-CCR7+CD45RA+ naive T cells. Every receptor here comes from a human donor in good health. Some libraries in this study had Jurkat cell RNA spiked in.

This clonotype was detected ten times or more. This chain connects TRBV28 to TRBJ2-5; D gene unclear. The CDR3 consists of 13 residues. Germline-derived CDR1 and CDR2 are MDHEN and SYDVKM. The V and J ends lost 3 bases and 3 bases respectively, with 8 bases between them. The CDR3 loop reads CASSLDGKETQYF. In nucleotides, the CDR3 is TGTGCCAGCAGTTTGGACGGAAAAGAGACCCAGTACTTC.

The chain has TRBV27 and TRBJ2-7, with 7 bases fitting TRBD2. V dropped 8 bases and J dropped 2; count of bases not matched to a gene: 9. Germline V gene data show CDR1 as MNHEY and CDR2 as SMNVEV (reference sequence). This CDR3 region has 14 residues. The CDR3 is CASGQGSGTYEQYF. CDR3 in DNA: TGTGCCAGCGGCCAGGGAAGCGGGACCTACGAGCAGTACTTC.

The V and J genes are TRBV28 and TRBJ2-3; D tentatively reads TRBD1 or TRBD2 (6 bases each). This CDR3 comprises 14 residues. Between the trimmed V and J ends, which lost 7 bases and 2 bases, there was a span of 13 bases. Germline V lookup: CDR1 MDHEN, CDR2 SYDVKM. CDR3 sequence reads: CASTRGGSTDTQYF. As DNA, the CDR3 is TGTGCCAGCACCCGAGGGGGGTCCACAGATACGCAGTATTTT.

This clonotype was seen at least ten times. The chain is built from TRBV9 and TRBJ2-3; D uncertain. V lost 3 bases to trimming and J lost 1 base, with 9 bases between them. CDR1 SGDLS and CDR2 YYNGEE come from the germline V gene. The length of the CDR3 is 14 residues. DNA for the CDR3: TGTGCCAGCAGCGAGGTAGCTGGCACAGATACGCAGTATTTT. It codes for CASSEVAGTDTQYF.

This clonotype was found a few times. V is TRBV29-1 and J is TRBJ2-2; the D gene is possibly TRBD2 (6 bases). The CDR3 has 13 residues. CDR1 and CDR2 (germline): SQVTM, ANQGSEA. V was cut by 6 bases and J by 4 bases, with 12 bases left in between. The CDR3, as DNA: TGCAGCGTGGCGACTAGTTTCACCGGGGAGCTGTTTTTT. This gives the protein CSVATSFTGELFF.

This clonotype was counted many times. The chain is built from TRBV4-1 and TRBJ1-1; a weak D match, TRBD1 (5 bases). This CDR3 comprises 16 residues. V dropped 4 bases and J dropped 4 bases, with 19 bases sitting between them. CDR1 is MGHRA and CDR2 is YSYEKL in the germline V gene. CDR3 sequence reads: CASSLDQGMVGTEAFF. The CDR3 bases are TGCGCCAGCAGCCTCGATCAGGGTATGGTGGGCACTGAAGCTTTCTTT.